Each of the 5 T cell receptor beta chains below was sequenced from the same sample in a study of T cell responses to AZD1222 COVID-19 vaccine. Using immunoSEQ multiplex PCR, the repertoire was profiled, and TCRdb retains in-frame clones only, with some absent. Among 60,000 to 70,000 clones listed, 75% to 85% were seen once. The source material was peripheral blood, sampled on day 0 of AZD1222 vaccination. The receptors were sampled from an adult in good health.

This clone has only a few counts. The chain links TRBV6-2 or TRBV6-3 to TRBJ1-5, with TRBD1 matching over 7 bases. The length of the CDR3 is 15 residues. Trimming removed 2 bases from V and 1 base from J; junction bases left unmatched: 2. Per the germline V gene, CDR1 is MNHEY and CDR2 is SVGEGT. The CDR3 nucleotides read TGTGCCAGCAGTTACGGCAGGGGGAGCAATCAGCCCCAGCATTTT. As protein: CASSYGRGSNQPQHF.

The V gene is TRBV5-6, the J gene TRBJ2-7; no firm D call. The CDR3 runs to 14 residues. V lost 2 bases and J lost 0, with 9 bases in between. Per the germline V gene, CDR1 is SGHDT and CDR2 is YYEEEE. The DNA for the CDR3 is TGTGCCAGCAGCTTTGGACGGGTCTCCTACGAGCAGTACTTC. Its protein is CASSFGRVSYEQYF.

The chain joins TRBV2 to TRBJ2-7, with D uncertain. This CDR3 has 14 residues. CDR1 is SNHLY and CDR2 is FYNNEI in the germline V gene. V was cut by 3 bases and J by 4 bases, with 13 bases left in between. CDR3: CASSERGRAYEQYF. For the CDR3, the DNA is TGTGCCAGCAGTGAGAGAGGCAGAGCGTACGAGCAGTACTTC.

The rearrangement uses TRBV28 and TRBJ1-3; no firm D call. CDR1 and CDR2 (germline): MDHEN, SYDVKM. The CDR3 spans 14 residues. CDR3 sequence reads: CAGRTGSLGNTIYF. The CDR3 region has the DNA TGTGCTGGCCGGACGGGGAGCCTTGGAAACACCATATATTTT.

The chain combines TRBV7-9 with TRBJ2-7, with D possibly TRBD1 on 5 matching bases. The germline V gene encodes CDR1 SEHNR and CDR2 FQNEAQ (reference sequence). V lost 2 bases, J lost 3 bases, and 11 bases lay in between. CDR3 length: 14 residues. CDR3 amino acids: CASSLQGSHYEQYF. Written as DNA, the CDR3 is TGTGCCAGCAGCTTACAGGGAAGCCACTACGAGCAGTACTTC.